The present T cell receptor beta chain was sequenced within a study of blood T cell repertoires in COVID-19. TCRdb keeps only in-frame clones here, not all; method: immunoSEQ multiplex PCR. The repertoire includes over 250,000 clones, around 86% of them detected once, and less than 15% sits in the top ten. The origin of this receptor is a human donor in a cohort sampled during active COVID-19. The sample comprised peripheral blood.

The CDR3 loop is CASRFTDRGTEAFF. For the CDR3, the DNA is TGTGCCAGCAGGTTTACGGACAGGGGGACTGAAGCTTTCTTT. The V and J genes are TRBV28 and TRBJ1-1; 10 bases match TRBD1. Losses at the gene ends were 6 bases for V and 5 bases for J; bases not matched to a gene: 6. Per the germline V gene, CDR1 is MDHEN and CDR2 is SYDVKM. CDR3 length: 14 residues.